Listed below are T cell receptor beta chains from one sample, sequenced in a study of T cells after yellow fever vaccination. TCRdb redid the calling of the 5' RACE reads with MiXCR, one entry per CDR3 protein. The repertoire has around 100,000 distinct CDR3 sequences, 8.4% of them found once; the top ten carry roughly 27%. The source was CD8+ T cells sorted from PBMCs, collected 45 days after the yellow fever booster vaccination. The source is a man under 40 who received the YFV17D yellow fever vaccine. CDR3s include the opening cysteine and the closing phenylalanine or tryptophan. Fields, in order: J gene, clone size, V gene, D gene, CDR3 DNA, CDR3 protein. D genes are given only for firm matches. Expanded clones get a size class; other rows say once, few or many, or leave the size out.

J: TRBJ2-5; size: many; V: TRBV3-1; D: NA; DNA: TGTGCCAGCAGCCAAGATTGGGAGGCCCAAGAGACCCAGTACTTC; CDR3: CASSQDWEAQETQYF
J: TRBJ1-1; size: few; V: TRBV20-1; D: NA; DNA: TGCAGTGCTAGGGAGCCCCTGAACACTGAAGCTTTCTTT; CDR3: CSAREPLNTEAFF
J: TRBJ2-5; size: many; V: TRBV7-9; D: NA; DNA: TGTGCCAGCAGCTTAGTTGTAGGCCAAGAGACCCAGTACTTC; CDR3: CASSLVVGQETQYF
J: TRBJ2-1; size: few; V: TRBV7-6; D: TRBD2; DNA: TGTGCCAGCAGCTTATTCGGGCTAGCGGGCAATGAGCAGTTCTTC; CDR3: CASSLFGLAGNEQFF
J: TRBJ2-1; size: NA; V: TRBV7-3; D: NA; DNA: TGTGCCAGCAGCCAAGGGGGGGGTGTGGCGTTCTTC; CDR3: CASSQGGGVAFF
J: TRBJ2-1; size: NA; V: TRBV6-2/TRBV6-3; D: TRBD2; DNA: TGTGCCAGCAGTCCTTTGACTGATAGCGGGAGCTCCTACAATGAGCAGTTCTTC; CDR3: CASSPLTDSGSSYNEQFF
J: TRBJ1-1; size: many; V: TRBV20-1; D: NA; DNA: TGCAGTGCTTTCCCCCAGGACCCTGAAGCTTTCTTT; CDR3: CSAFPQDPEAFF
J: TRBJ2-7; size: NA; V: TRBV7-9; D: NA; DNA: TGTGCCAGCAGCCGCTGGCCGGGACTGTCCTCCTACGAGCAGTACTTC; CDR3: CASSRWPGLSSYEQYF
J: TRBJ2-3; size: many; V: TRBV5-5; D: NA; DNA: TGTGCCAGCAGCTTGTCCGTCAGGGGCACAGATACGCAGTATTTT; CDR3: CASSLSVRGTDTQYF
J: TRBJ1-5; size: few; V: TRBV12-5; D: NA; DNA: TGTGCTAGTGGTTTGGAAATGAATCAGCCCCAGCATTTT; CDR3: CASGLEMNQPQHF
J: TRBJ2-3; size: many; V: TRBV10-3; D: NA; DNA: TGTGCCGTACTAGCCAGCACAGATACGCAGTATTTT; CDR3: CAVLASTDTQYF